Listed here are 18 T cell receptor beta chains from one sample, sequenced in a study of blood T cell repertoires in COVID-19. Generated by immunoSEQ multiplex PCR, the TCRdb table keeps only in-frame clones and is missing some. Of 200,000 to 250,000 clones in the sample, 82% were seen once. The sample taken for sequencing was peripheral blood. These receptors were obtained from an elderly woman with COVID-19, enrolled during active disease.

The chain recombines TRBV6-5 with TRBJ1-5; TRBD1 matches at 9 bases. Germline loops: CDR1 MNHEY, CDR2 SVGAGI. Unmatched junction bases numbered 8, after V lost 8 bases and J lost 6 bases. The CDR3 sequence is 14 residues long. DNA of the CDR3: TGTGCCAGCGTGGACAGGGGAGTGGGTCAGCCCCAGCATTTT. This gives the protein CASVDRGVGQPQHF.

The V gene is TRBV19, the J gene TRBJ1-2, with 7 positions matching TRBD1. The germline V gene encodes CDR1 LNHDA and CDR2 SQIVND (reference sequence). CDR3 length: 15 residues. V shed 5 bases and J 0 bases; nucleotides not matched to a gene: 6. Here the CDR3 reads CASSPPGTANYGYTF. The CDR3 region has the DNA TGTGCCAGTAGTCCCCCCGGGACAGCTAACTATGGCTACACCTTC.

The V gene is TRBV6-1, the J gene TRBJ2-5, with 11 bases fitting TRBD1. This CDR3 spans 15 amino acids. Per germline, CDR1 MNHNS and CDR2 SASEGT. Trimming took 3 bases from V and 5 from J; bases not matched to a gene: 5. CDR3 DNA sequence: TGTGCCAGCAGTGACGGACAGGGGGCGTGGGAGACCCAGTACTTC. Its translation is CASSDGQGAWETQYF.

The V gene is TRBV19, the J gene TRBJ1-1, with TRBD1 identical over 9 bases. The CDR3 spans 15 residues. Germline CDR1 reads LNHDA; CDR2 reads SQIVND (reference sequence). Losses at the gene ends were 5 bases for V and 8 bases for J; bases not matched to a gene: 12. CDR3 DNA sequence: TGTGCCAGTAGTTCTCCGGGACAGGGATGGGGGGAAGCTTTCTTT. This gives the protein CASSSPGQGWGEAFF.

The V and J genes are TRBV10-2 and TRBJ1-2, with a tentative D call TRBD1 (6 bases). CDR3 size: 12 residues. Germline CDR1 WSHSY, CDR2 SAAADI. V was trimmed by 4 bases and J by 8 bases, leaving 11 bases between them. CDR3 nucleotide sequence: TGCGCCAGCAGTGCAGGGGATGGCGGCTACACCTTC. Residues: CASSAGDGGYTF.

This clone was observed a few times. This rearrangement joins TRBV10-1 to TRBJ2-3, with 9 positions matching TRBD1. V lost 7 bases and J lost 4; bases outside the gene matches: 9. Germline V gene lookup returns CDR1 WNHNN and CDR2 SYGVQD (reference sequence). There are 15 residues in the CDR3. The CDR3 nucleotides are TGCGCCAGCACCTCCGGGACAGGGTGGTCAGATACGCAGTATTTT. This encodes CASTSGTGWSDTQYF.

This clone appeared a few times. This rearrangement joins TRBV29-1 to TRBJ1-1; D not certain. From germline, CDR1 is SQVTM and CDR2 ANQGSEA. Trimming stripped 0 bases from V and 4 bases from J, with 15 bases between. The CDR3 runs 15 residues. CDR3 DNA: TGCAGCGTTGAAGATCAGTTAATCCGGGGCACTGAAGCTTTCTTT. Protein sequence: CSVEDQLIRGTEAFF.

V gene TRBV28 combines with J gene TRBJ2-3, with 14 bases fitting TRBD2. Germline assignment: CDR1 MDHEN and CDR2 SYDVKM. V lost 4 bases, J lost 10 bases, and 10 bases stayed unmatched. The CDR3 loop spans 16 amino acids. CDR3 nucleotides: TGTGCCAGCAGTTCGGGACTAGCGGGAGTACGGCCTGCGCAGTATTTT. It specifies CASSSGLAGVRPAQYF. The full variable domain, with the rest looked up from reference TRBV28 and TRBJ2-3, is DVKVTQSSRYLVKRTGEKVFLECVQDMDHENMFWYRQDPGLGLRLIYFSYDVKMKEKGDIPEGYSVSREKKERFSLILESASTNQTSMYLCASSSGLAGVRPAQYFGPGTRLTVL.

The chain uses TRBV28 and TRBJ1-5; TRBD1 matches at 7 bases. There are 15 residues in the CDR3. Germline V gene lookup returns CDR1 MDHEN and CDR2 SYDVKM. V lost 5 bases and J lost 4; bases outside the gene matches: 8. The CDR3 coding sequence is TGTGCCAGCAGTCCAGCACAGGGGTTAAATCAGCCCCAGCATTTT. Residues: CASSPAQGLNQPQHF. The variable domain in full, with the rest retrieved from reference TRBV28 and TRBJ1-5, is DVKVTQSSRYLVKRTGEKVFLECVQDMDHENMFWYRQDPGLGLRLIYFSYDVKMKEKGDIPEGYSVSREKKERFSLILESASTNQTSMYLCASSPAQGLNQPQHFGDGTRLSIL.

The chain has TRBV2 and TRBJ1-2, with D maybe TRBD1 (5 bases). CDR1 is SNHLY, CDR2 FYNNEI, per germline. The CDR3 runs to 14 residues. Trimming shortened V by 4 bases and J by 6 bases, and 15 bases separated the two germline ends. The CDR3 reads CASSGGTVADGYTF. Written as DNA, the CDR3 is TGTGCCAGCAGTGGCGGGACCGTTGCTGATGGCTACACCTTC.

In DNA form, the CDR3 reads TGTGCCAGCTCCAGGAGGGAACTTAACCCCGGGGAGCTGTTTTTT. Translated: CASSRRELNPGELFF. This chain uses TRBV18 with TRBJ2-2; D may be TRBD2 (6 bases). CDR3 length: 15 residues. Germline CDR1 reads KGHSH; CDR2 reads LQKENI. Trimming took 6 bases from V and 6 from J, leaving 17 bases between them. Drawing the rest from reference TRBV18 and TRBJ2-2, the complete variable domain is NAGVMQNPRHLVRRRGQEARLRCSPMKGHSHVYWYRQLPEEGLKFMVYLQKENIIDESGMPKERFSAEFPKEGPSILRIQQVVRGDSAAYFCASSRRELNPGELFFGEGSRLTVL.

The V call is TRBV29-1, the J call TRBJ2-6; D unresolved. V gave up 0 bases and J gave up 0 bases, with 6 bases separating them. The CDR3 length is 15 residues. In germline, CDR1 is SQVTM, CDR2 ANQGSEA. The CDR3 bases are TGCAGCGTTGAAGATAGAAGCTCTGGGGCCAACGTCCTGACTTTC. Its translation is CSVEDRSSGANVLTF.

This chain's CDR3 is CASSSGTGYLYEQYF. CDR3 in DNA: TGCGCCAGCAGTTCCGGGACAGGGTACCTCTACGAGCAGTACTTC. The gene calls are TRBV23-1 and TRBJ2-7, with 9 nucleotides matching TRBD1. TRBV23-1 belongs to the ORF category, with a function that is uncertain. Trimming cost V 5 bases and J 3 bases; bases outside gene matches: 8. This CDR3 comprises 15 residues.

This rearrangement joins TRBV19 to TRBJ1-1; TRBD1 aligns across 7 bases. The junction had 5 bases not matched to a gene; V was cut back by 4 bases and J by 3 bases. Germline CDR1 and CDR2: LNHDA and SQIVND (reference sequence). The CDR3 is 14 amino acids. The CDR3 region is CASSRETGDTEAFF. DNA for the CDR3: TGTGCCAGTAGTAGAGAAACAGGGGACACTGAAGCTTTCTTT.

CDR3 nucleotides: TGTGCCAGCAGCCCCTGTTTAGGGCGGGAGGCTCCAGTTACGCAGTATTTT. It specifies CASSPCLGREAPVTQYF. The chain joins TRBV3-1 (or the pseudogene TRBV3-2) to TRBJ2-3; 8 nucleotides line up with TRBD2. This CDR3 has 17 residues. Germline assignment: CDR1 LGHDT and CDR2 YNNKEL (reference sequence). J was trimmed by 8 bases and V by 4 bases; bases with no gene match: 17.

The chain uses TRBV7-9 and TRBJ1-4; 7 bases match TRBD1. Germline values: CDR1 SEHNR, CDR2 FQNEAQ (reference sequence). The CDR3 contains 18 residues. With 2 bases clipped from V and 0 bases from J, the junction kept 9 bases outside the gene matches. The CDR3: CASSLPKRTGATNEKLFF. CDR3 nucleotides: TGTGCCAGCAGCTTACCAAAACGGACAGGAGCAACTAATGAAAAACTGTTTTTT.

The rearrangement links TRBV28 to TRBJ1-1, with a weak D call TRBD1 (5 bases). V lost 7 bases and J 5 bases, leaving 20 bases between the germline ends. Germline V gene lookup returns CDR1 MDHEN and CDR2 SYDVKM. The CDR3 totals 15 residues. The CDR3 DNA sequence: TGTGCCAGCACCCCCGGGGGGAAGAGGTGGACTGAAGCTTTCTTT. Translating gives CASTPGGKRWTEAFF.

This clone was counted once. The rearrangement joins TRBV3-1 (or the pseudogene TRBV3-2) to TRBJ2-5, with 9 bases lining up with TRBD2. This CDR3 spans 14 amino acids. Germline lookup yields CDR1 LGHDT and CDR2 YNNKEL (reference sequence). The junction had 6 bases not matched to a gene; V was cut back by 4 bases and J by 6 bases. CDR3 sequence (DNA): TGTGCCAGCAGCCTAGCGGGAGTTGTACAGACCCAGTACTTC. It codes for CASSLAGVVQTQYF.